This passage covers 8 T cell receptor beta chains from one sample sequenced in a study of response to subunit inactivated influenza vaccine. TCRdb processed the RT-PCR reads anew with MiXCR; each CDR3 protein has one entry. This table has roughly 500,000 distinct CDR3 sequences, around 25% appearing once. These same records also appear under a second study, on T cells expressing NK-cell markers. That publication notes: UMI-tagged 5'RACE template switching yielded the TCR beta cDNA.

The sample consisted of CD4+ T cells sorted from PBMCs, taken 11 to 12 days after vaccination. Receptors were obtained from a man between 50 and 59 years old who received an inactivated influenza vaccine.

This clonotype appeared a few times. The chain is built from TRBV4-1 and TRBJ1-2; a possible D gene is TRBD1 (5 bases). The CDR3 is made up of 16 amino acids. With 0 bases removed from V and 4 bases from J, the gap between germline ends came to 15 bases. Germline lookup yields CDR1 MGHRA and CDR2 YSYEKL. CDR3 protein: CASSQDPVGTIYGYTF. CDR3 in DNA: TGCGCCAGCAGCCAAGATCCCGTGGGGACCATCTATGGCTACACCTTC.

In this sample, this clonotype turned up many times. V gene TRBV29-1 combines with J gene TRBJ1-3; 7 bases map to TRBD1. The CDR3 is 14 amino acids. Germline loops: CDR1 SQVTM, CDR2 ANQGSEA. The J segment lost 0 bases and the V segment lost 6 bases, leaving 5 bases of the junction unmatched. In DNA form, the CDR3 reads TGCAGCGTGACCAGGGACAGCTCTGGAAACACCATATATTTT. It translates to CSVTRDSSGNTIYF. The full variable domain, in which reference TRBV29-1 and TRBJ1-3 provide the parts outside the CDR3, is SAVISQKPSRDICQRGTSLTIQCQVDSQVTMMFWYRQQPGQSLTLIATANQGSEATYESGFVIDKFPISRPNLTFSTLTVSNMSPEDSSIYLCSVTRDSSGNTIYFGEGSWLTVV.

The rearrangement joins TRBV14 to TRBJ2-2, with D perhaps matching TRBD1 or TRBD2 (5 bases each). Germline loops: CDR1 SGHDN, CDR2 FVKESK. CDR3 length: 14 residues. V was pared by 6 bases and J by 5 bases, with 13 bases between. CDR3 nucleotide sequence: TGTGCCAGCAGGCCGGGACGTAGGACCGGGGAGCTGTTTTTT. Translation gives CASRPGRRTGELFF.

This clonotype was recorded a few times. The J gene is TRBJ2-7, the V gene TRBV11-2, with no clear D. Trimming removed 0 bases at V and 6 bases at J, with 12 bases between. The CDR3 covers 14 residues. CDR1 is SGHAT, CDR2 FQNNGV, per germline. The CDR3 nucleotides are TGTGCCAGCAGCTTAGACAGAGTCAGCTCCGAGCAGTACTTC. Its translation is CASSLDRVSSEQYF.

The rearrangement uses TRBV6-2 or TRBV6-3 and TRBJ2-7; the D gene is possibly TRBD2 (5 bases). The germline V gene encodes CDR1 MNHEY and CDR2 SVGEGT. Deletions cut 4 bases from V and 0 bases from J, with 16 bases between. This CDR3 comprises 16 residues. The CDR3: CASSFSRTETSYEQYF. CDR3 nucleotide sequence: TGTGCCAGCAGTTTCTCGAGGACTGAAACCTCCTACGAGCAGTACTTC.

The chain employs TRBV10-2 and TRBJ2-3; 12 nucleotides match TRBD2. The germline V gene encodes CDR1 WSHSY and CDR2 SAAADI. The length of the CDR3 is 18 residues. J gave up 1 base and V 6 bases, and 11 bases lay outside the gene matches. In nucleotides, the CDR3 is TGCGCCAGCAGGAAACTAGCGGGGGGCGGCTGGGGCACAGATACGCAGTATTTT. It translates to CASRKLAGGGWGTDTQYF.

This clonotype was detected only a few times. This chain uses TRBV5-1 with TRBJ2-5, with D maybe TRBD1 (6 bases). CDR3 size: 15 residues. Germline CDR1 SGHRS, CDR2 YFSETQ. Trimming took off 0 bases at V and 3 bases at J, with 12 bases between the two ends. CDR3 coding DNA: TGCGCCAGCAGCTTGGGGACAGTAAATAAAGAGACCCAGTACTTC. Encoded protein: CASSLGTVNKETQYF.

This clonotype has a handful of counts. This chain connects TRBV29-1 to TRBJ2-7, with D perhaps matching TRBD2 (5 bases). The CDR3 length is 11 residues. The ends were cut back, 7 bases at V and 6 bases at J, with 13 bases in the middle. The germline CDR1 and CDR2 sequences are SQVTM and ANQGSEA. The CDR3 sequence: CSAGSFLEQYF. CDR3 nucleotides: TGCAGCGCGGGGAGTTTTCTCGAGCAGTACTTC.